These 14 T cell receptor beta chains share one sample of origin, sequenced in a study of blood T cell repertoires in COVID-19. Profiling relied on immunoSEQ multiplex PCR, and the TCRdb table lists in-frame clones only, not all of them. The sample consists of 300,000 to 350,000 clones, nearly 90% of them appearing once. The source material was PBMCs or T cells enriched from blood (not recorded which). These TCRs come from a woman under 40 who had recovered from COVID-19.

This chain uses TRBV18 with TRBJ1-2; D gene ambiguous. The CDR3 contains 12 residues. CDR1 is KGHSH, CDR2 LQKENI, per germline. Between the trimmed V and J ends, which lost 0 bases and 8 bases, there was a span of 7 bases. CDR3 residues: CASSPPTGGYTF. The CDR3 DNA sequence: TGTGCCAGCTCACCACCCACCGGGGGCTACACCTTC.

The DNA of the CDR3 is TGTGCCAGCAGTTCCTTTGGGTGGGGGACAGGGGATGTCACTGAAGCTTTCTTT. Translated, it gives CASSSFGWGTGDVTEAFF. The genes are TRBV27 and TRBJ1-1; 10 bases line up with TRBD1. The V gene end was trimmed by 4 bases and the J gene end by 4 bases; junction bases not matched to a gene: 15. Germline V CDR1 and CDR2: MNHEY, SMNVEV (reference sequence). This CDR3 region has 18 residues.

The gene calls are TRBV6-5 and TRBJ2-7; no reliable D call. This CDR3 has 14 residues. CDR1 and CDR2 from the germline V gene are MNHEY and SVGAGI. Trimming left V 0 bases short and J 5 bases short, with 11 bases between. CDR3 sequence (DNA): TGTGCCAGCAGTTACTCCGAACCGAGCGACGAGCAGTACTTC. Translation gives CASSYSEPSDEQYF.

The V and J genes are TRBV7-9 and TRBJ1-6, with 9 bases aligning to TRBD1. The CDR3 loop spans 15 amino acids. Unmatched junction bases numbered 6, after V lost 1 base and J lost 11 bases. Germline V lookup: CDR1 SEHNR, CDR2 FQNEAQ (reference sequence). The CDR3 sequence is CASSLGYRGHAPLHF. CDR3 in DNA: TGTGCCAGCAGCTTAGGTTACAGGGGGCATGCACCCCTCCACTTT.

The J gene is TRBJ1-2, the V gene TRBV28; 8 positions agree with TRBD1. Germline-derived CDR1 and CDR2 are MDHEN and SYDVKM. J lost 7 bases, V lost 2 bases, and 9 bases had no gene match. The CDR3 contains 15 residues. CDR3 DNA: TGTGCCAGCAGTTTAGGGCAGGGGGCGCAGGGTGGCTACACCTTC. This encodes CASSLGQGAQGGYTF.

The CDR3 here is CASSQDKDFRDRGLDGYTF. Written as DNA, the CDR3 is TGTGCCAGCAGCCAAGACAAGGATTTCCGGGACAGGGGTCTGGATGGCTACACCTTC. The V gene is TRBV4-2, the J gene TRBJ1-2; 10 bases line up with TRBD1. CDR1 and CDR2 from the germline V gene are LGHNA and YNFKEQ. The CDR3 loop spans 19 amino acids. Trimming cost V 0 bases and J 6 bases; bases outside gene matches: 16.

The V gene is TRBV20-1, the J gene TRBJ2-7; 7 positions match TRBD1. Per the germline V gene, CDR1 is DFQATT and CDR2 is SNEGSKA (reference sequence). The CDR3 has 13 residues. The V gene end was trimmed by 3 bases and the J gene end by 3 bases; junction bases not matched to a gene: 5. In DNA form, the CDR3 reads TGCAGTGCTAGTTTAGGGGGCTTCTACGAGCAGTACTTC. Residues: CSASLGGFYEQYF.

The chain combines TRBV3-1 (or the pseudogene TRBV3-2) with TRBJ1-5; D gene ambiguous. From germline, CDR1 is LGHDT and CDR2 YNNKEL (reference sequence). Between the trimmed V and J ends, which lost 1 base and 4 bases, there was a span of 5 bases. This CDR3 has 13 amino acids. The CDR3 bases are TGTGCCAGCAGCCAAGGGCAGAATCAGCCCCAGCATTTT. It translates to CASSQGQNQPQHF.

The rearrangement joins TRBV6-4 to TRBJ1-2, with TRBD1 identical over 7 bases. After removal of 0 bases from V and 5 bases from J, the junction contained 9 bases not matched to a gene. This CDR3 is 16 amino acids long. Germline V CDR1 and CDR2: MRHNA, SNTAGT. The CDR3 region has the DNA TGTGCCAGCAGTGACTCTCCCGGGACAGAGTTTTATGGCTACACCTTC. It is translated as CASSDSPGTEFYGYTF.

This sequence joins TRBV5-1 and TRBJ2-7, with 13 bases lining up with TRBD2. Germline V gives CDR1 SGHRS, CDR2 YFSETQ. Unmatched junction bases numbered 4, after V lost 4 bases and J lost 3 bases. The length of the CDR3 is 15 residues. For the CDR3, the DNA is TGCGCCAGCAGCGCCGGACTAGCGGGAGACTACGAGCAGTACTTC. Amino acid sequence: CASSAGLAGDYEQYF.

The chain couples TRBV10-3 to TRBJ2-6; maybe TRBD1 (6 bases). The CDR3 is 19 residues long. Per the germline V gene, CDR1 is ENHRY and CDR2 is SYGVKD. V gave up 2 bases and J gave up 4 bases, with 21 bases separating them. CDR3 residues: CAISEADRPLSLGANVLTF. Written as DNA, the CDR3 is TGTGCCATCAGTGAGGCCGACAGGCCCCTGTCGCTCGGGGCCAACGTCCTGACTTTC.

This chain joins TRBV3-1 (or the pseudogene TRBV3-2) and TRBJ1-5; 9 positions agree with TRBD1. The length of the CDR3 is 15 residues. V trimming: 0 bases; J trimming: 4 bases; junction bases outside the gene matches: 1. The V gene's germline CDR1 is LGHDT and CDR2 YNNKEL (reference sequence). The CDR3 loop is CASSQDGTGNQPQHF. CDR3 bases: TGTGCCAGCAGCCAAGATGGGACAGGGAATCAGCCCCAGCATTTT.

V and J are TRBV9 and TRBJ1-1; 7 positions agree with TRBD1. Trimming took 1 base from V and 1 from J; bases not matched to a gene: 4. Germline CDR1 is SGDLS and CDR2 is YYNGEE. The CDR3 is 15 amino acids. CDR3 sequence: CASSVLGQANTEAFF. As DNA, the CDR3 is TGTGCCAGCAGCGTACTCGGACAGGCGAACACTGAAGCTTTCTTT. Variable domain in full (rest from reference TRBV9 and TRBJ1-1): DSGVTQTPKHLITATGQRVTLRCSPRSGDLSVYWYQQSLDQGLQFLIQYYNGEERAKGNILERFSAQQFPDLHSELNLSSLELGDSALYFCASSVLGQANTEAFFGQGTRLTVV.

This clone came up once. The chain joins TRBV19 to TRBJ1-5, with 7 bases lining up with TRBD1. Germline V lookup: CDR1 LNHDA, CDR2 SQIVND (reference sequence). V shed 6 bases and J 0 bases; nucleotides not matched to a gene: 14. The CDR3 is 18 residues long. The CDR3 loop is CASSGGQRVFNSNQPQHF. The CDR3 nucleotides are TGTGCCAGTAGCGGGGGACAGAGAGTTTTTAATAGCAATCAGCCCCAGCATTTT.